A selection of T cell receptor beta chains follows, all from one sample in a study of blood T cell repertoires in COVID-19. Assay used: immunoSEQ multiplex PCR; TCRdb lists only in-frame clones, some missing. The profile covers some 70,000 clones, with approximately 79% appearing a single time and roughly 10% taken by the ten largest. The specimen was peripheral blood. These receptors all stem from a woman aged 45-65 years with acute or convalescent COVID-19. The CDR3 runs from the conserved cysteine through the conserved F or W. D genes are given only for firm matches. Part of the rows lack a size; the others show once, few, many or a class for expanded clones.

V: TRBV2
size: -
J: TRBJ1-1
D: -
DNA: TGTGCCAGCAGTCGGGTCCGGGGGAACACTGAAGCTTTCTTT
CDR3: CASSRVRGNTEAFF

V: TRBV20-1
size: few
J: TRBJ2-5
D: -
DNA: TGCAGTGCTAGTCCCGGACTCTCCAAAGCCCAGTACTTC
CDR3: CSASPGLSKAQYF

V: TRBV2
size: -
J: TRBJ1-1
D: -
DNA: TGTGCCAGCAGTGTCCAGGGGAACACTGAAGCTTTCTTT
CDR3: CASSVQGNTEAFF

V: TRBV11-2
size: -
J: TRBJ1-2
D: TRBD1
DNA: TGTGCCAGCAGCTTAGTCCCGGGACAGAACTATGGCTACACCTTC
CDR3: CASSLVPGQNYGYTF

V: TRBV4-2
size: -
J: TRBJ1-2
D: -
DNA: TGTGCCAGCAGCCGCGAAGCCCTCTATGGCTACACCTTC
CDR3: CASSREALYGYTF

V: TRBV11-2
size: -
J: TRBJ1-5
D: TRBD1
DNA: TGTGCCAGCAGTCGGACAGGGGGCGACAATCAGCCCCAGCATTTT
CDR3: CASSRTGGDNQPQHF

V: TRBV15
size: -
J: TRBJ1-2
D: -
DNA: TGTGCCACCAGCCCACCCCCCGGGTCCTATGGCTACACCTTC
CDR3: CATSPPPGSYGYTF

V: TRBV7-8
size: once
J: TRBJ2-7
D: TRBD2
DNA: TGTGCCAGCAGCTTAGGAGGGAGCGGGAGCAGCTACGAGCAGTACTTC
CDR3: CASSLGGSGSSYEQYF

V: TRBV19
size: -
J: TRBJ2-3
D: -
DNA: TGTGCCAGTAGTATGACAACTAGCACAGATACGCAGTATTTT
CDR3: CASSMTTSTDTQYF

V: TRBV25-1
size: -
J: TRBJ2-2
D: TRBD1
DNA: TGTGCCAGCAGTGAAGGGGACAGGGACACCGGGGAGCTGTTTTTT
CDR3: CASSEGDRDTGELFF